This TCR beta chain is drawn from a study of a mutant IDH1 vaccine in newly diagnosed glioma. In the study overall: Initiation of the vaccine course occurred 4-6 weeks after radiotherapy alone, or alongside temozolomide cycles. The earlier regimen, radiotherapy, temozolomide, or both, was most often both.

The time point denotes: week 23, last vaccination. The investigators gave 300 ug of mutant IDH1 20-mer peptide in each vaccine dose, together with topical imiquimod. Sequenced by immunoSEQ multiplex PCR; TCRdb stores in-frame clones only, minus some. The table has roughly 52,000 clones, over 70% seen once. This CDR3 is built from 16 residues. About this clone itself: What it binds is unknown.

Findings and caveats of the study: It seemed that pseudoprogression was not linked to changes in the top peripheral T cell clonotypes.

This sample comprised PBMCs, obtained from a glioma patient whose treatment included an IDH1 peptide vaccine. This TCR derives from a man between 35 and 55 years old with glioma. The rearrangement uses TRBV21-1 and TRBJ1-3; TRBD1, the table's D call, lacks a check against the DNA. TRBV21-1 is a documented pseudogene. CDR3 sequence (DNA): TGTGCCAGACTATCAAACAGGGGTACCCCTGGAAACACCATATATTTT. Translated: CARLSNRGTPGNTIYF.